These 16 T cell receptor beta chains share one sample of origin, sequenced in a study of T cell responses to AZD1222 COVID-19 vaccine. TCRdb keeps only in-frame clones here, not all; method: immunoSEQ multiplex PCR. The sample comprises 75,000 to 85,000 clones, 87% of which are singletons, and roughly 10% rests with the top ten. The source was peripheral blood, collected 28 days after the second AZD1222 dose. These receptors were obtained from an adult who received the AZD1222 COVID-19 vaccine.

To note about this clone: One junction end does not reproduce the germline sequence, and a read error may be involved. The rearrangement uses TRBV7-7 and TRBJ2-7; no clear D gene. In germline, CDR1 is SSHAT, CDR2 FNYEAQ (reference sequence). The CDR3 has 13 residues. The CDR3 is CASSLGPADEQYF. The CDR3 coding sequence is TGTGCTAGCAGCTTAGGCCCGGCAGACGAGCAGTACTTC.

CDR3 coding DNA: TGTGCCAGCCCTGACTCGGGCAGGGGGAGCGGGGAGCTGTTTTTT. Residues: CASPDSGRGSGELFF. V usage is TRBV21-1 and J usage is TRBJ2-2; the DNA was not used to check the table's D call, TRBD1. TRBV21-1 is reported as a pseudogene. This CDR3 spans 15 amino acids.

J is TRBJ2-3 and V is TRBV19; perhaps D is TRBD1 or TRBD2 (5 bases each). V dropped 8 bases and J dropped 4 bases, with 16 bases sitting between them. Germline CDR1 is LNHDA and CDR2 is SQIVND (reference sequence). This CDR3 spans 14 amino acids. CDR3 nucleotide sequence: TGTGCCAGTCGACTTGGGCAGGGACCAGATACGCAGTATTTT. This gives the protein CASRLGQGPDTQYF. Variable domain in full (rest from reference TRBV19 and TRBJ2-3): DGGITQSPKYLFRKEGQNVTLSCEQNLNHDAMYWYRQDPGQGLRLIYYSQIVNDFQKGDIAEGYSVSREKKESFPLTVTSAQKNPTAFYLCASRLGQGPDTQYFGPGTRLTVL.

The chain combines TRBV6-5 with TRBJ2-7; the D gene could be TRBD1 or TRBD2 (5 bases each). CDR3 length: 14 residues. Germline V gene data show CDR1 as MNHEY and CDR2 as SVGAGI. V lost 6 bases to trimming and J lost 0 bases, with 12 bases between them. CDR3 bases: TGTGCCAGCAGGTATGACGGGACCTCCTACGAGCAGTACTTC. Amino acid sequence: CASRYDGTSYEQYF.

Here the CDR3 reads CSASEKGGGSGDEQFF. CDR3 nucleotides: TGCAGTGCTAGTGAGAAAGGCGGGGGCTCAGGAGATGAGCAGTTCTTC. The chain links TRBV20-1 to TRBJ2-1, with a possible D match to TRBD2 (7 bases). CDR1 is DFQATT, CDR2 SNEGSKA, per germline (reference sequence). Trimming pared 3 bases from V and 8 bases from J, leaving 23 bases between. The CDR3 extends over 16 amino acids.

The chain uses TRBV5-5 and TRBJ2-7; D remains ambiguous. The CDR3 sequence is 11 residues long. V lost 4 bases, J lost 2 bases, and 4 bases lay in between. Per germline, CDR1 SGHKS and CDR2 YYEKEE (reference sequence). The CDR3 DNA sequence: TGTGCCAGCAGCGCTACCTACGAGCAGTACTTC. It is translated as CASSATYEQYF. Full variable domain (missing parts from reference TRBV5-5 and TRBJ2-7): DAGVTQSPTHLIKTRGQQVTLRCSPISGHKSVSWYQQVLGQGPQFIFQYYEKEERGRGNFPDRFSARQFPNYSSELNVNALLLGDSALYLCASSATYEQYFGPGTRLTVT.

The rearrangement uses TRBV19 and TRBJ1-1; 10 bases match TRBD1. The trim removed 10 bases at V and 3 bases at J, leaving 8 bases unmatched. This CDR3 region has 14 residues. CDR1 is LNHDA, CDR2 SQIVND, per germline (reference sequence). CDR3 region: CATQTGGEDTEAFF. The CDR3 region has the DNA TGTGCCACCCAGACAGGGGGCGAGGACACTGAAGCTTTCTTT.

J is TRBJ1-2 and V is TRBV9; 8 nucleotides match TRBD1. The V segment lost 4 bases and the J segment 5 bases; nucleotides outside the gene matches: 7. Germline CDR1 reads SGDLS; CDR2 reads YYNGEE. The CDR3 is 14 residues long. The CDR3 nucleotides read TGTGCCAGCAGCCCGCAGGGGGCGCGGTATGGCTACACCTTC. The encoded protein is CASSPQGARYGYTF.

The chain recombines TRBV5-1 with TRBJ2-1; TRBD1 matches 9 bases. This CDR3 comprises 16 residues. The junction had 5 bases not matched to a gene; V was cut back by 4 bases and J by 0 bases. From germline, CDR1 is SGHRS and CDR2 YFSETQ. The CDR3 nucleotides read TGCGCCAGCAGCCCTTCGGACAGGGGCTCCTACAATGAGCAGTTCTTC. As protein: CASSPSDRGSYNEQFF.

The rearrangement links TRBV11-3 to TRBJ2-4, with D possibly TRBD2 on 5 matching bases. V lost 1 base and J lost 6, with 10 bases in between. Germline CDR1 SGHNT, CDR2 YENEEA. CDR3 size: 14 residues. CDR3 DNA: TGTGCCAGCAGCTTAGGCGCGGGTGGAAACATTCAGTACTTC. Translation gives CASSLGAGGNIQYF.

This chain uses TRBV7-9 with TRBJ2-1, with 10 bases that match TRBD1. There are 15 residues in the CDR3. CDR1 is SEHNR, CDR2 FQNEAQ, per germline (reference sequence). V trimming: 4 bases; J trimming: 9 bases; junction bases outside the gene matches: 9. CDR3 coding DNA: TGTGCCAGCAGCTCGCCGGGACAGGGGAGGAGTGAGCAGTTCTTC. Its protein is CASSSPGQGRSEQFF. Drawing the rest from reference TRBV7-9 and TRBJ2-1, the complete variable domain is DTGVSQNPRHKITKRGQNVTFRCDPISEHNRLYWYRQTLGQGPEFLTYFQNEAQLEKSRLLSDRFSAERPKGSFSTLEIQRTEQGDSAMYLCASSSPGQGRSEQFFGPGTRLTVL.

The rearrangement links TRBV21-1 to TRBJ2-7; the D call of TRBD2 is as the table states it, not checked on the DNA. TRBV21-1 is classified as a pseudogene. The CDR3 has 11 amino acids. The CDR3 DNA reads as TGTGCCAGCACCGCTCCTAACGAGCAGTACTTC. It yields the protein CASTAPNEQYF.

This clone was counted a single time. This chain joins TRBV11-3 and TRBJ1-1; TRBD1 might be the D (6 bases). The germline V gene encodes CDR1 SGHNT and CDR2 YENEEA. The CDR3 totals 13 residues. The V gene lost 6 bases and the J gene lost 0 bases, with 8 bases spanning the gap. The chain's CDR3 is CASSWTVNTEAFF. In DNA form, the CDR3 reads TGTGCCAGCAGTTGGACAGTGAACACTGAAGCTTTCTTT.

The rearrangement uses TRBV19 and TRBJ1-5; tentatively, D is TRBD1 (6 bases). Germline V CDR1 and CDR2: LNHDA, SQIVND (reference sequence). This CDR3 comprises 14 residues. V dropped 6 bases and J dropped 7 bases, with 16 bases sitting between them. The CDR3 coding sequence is TGTGCCAGTAGCAACACAGGGACGGGGCAGCCCCAGCATTTT. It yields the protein CASSNTGTGQPQHF.

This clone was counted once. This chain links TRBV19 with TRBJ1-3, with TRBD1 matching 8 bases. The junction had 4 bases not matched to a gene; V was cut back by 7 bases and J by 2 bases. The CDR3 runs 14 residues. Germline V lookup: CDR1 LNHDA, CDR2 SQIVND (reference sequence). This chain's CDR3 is CASTRTGPGNTIYF. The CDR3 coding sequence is TGTGCCAGTACCCGGACAGGGCCTGGAAACACCATATATTTT.

In nucleotides, the CDR3 is TGTGCCAGCAGTGAGCACCCTCCCAGTGAGCAGTTCTTC. This gives the protein CASSEHPPSEQFF. V and J are TRBV2 and TRBJ2-1, with D unresolved. Germline lookup yields CDR1 SNHLY and CDR2 FYNNEI. The CDR3 consists of 13 residues. With 3 bases removed from V and 9 bases from J, the gap between germline ends came to 12 bases. The entire variable domain, with the rest obtained from reference TRBV2 and TRBJ2-1, is as follows: EPEVTQTPSHQVTQMGQEVILRCVPISNHLYFYWYRQILGQKVEFLVSFYNNEISEKSEIFDDQFSVERPDGSNFTLKIRSTKLEDSAMYFCASSEHPPSEQFFGPGTRLTVL.